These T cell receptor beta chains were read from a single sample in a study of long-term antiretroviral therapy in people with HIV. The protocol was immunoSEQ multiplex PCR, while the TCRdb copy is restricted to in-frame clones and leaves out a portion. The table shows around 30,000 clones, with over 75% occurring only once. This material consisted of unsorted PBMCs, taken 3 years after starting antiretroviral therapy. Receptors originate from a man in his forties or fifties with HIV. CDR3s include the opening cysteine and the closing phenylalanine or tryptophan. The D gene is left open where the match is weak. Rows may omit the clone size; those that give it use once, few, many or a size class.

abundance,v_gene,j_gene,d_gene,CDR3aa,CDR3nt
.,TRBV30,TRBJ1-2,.,CAWSAPTQIIRGYTF,TGTGCCTGGAGCGCCCCGACCCAAATAATTCGGGGCTACACCTTC
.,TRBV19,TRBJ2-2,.,CASSIGLGRGTGLNTGELFF,TGTGCCAGTAGTATAGGCCTAGGGCGGGGCACCGGCCTCAACACCGGGGAGCTGTTTTTT
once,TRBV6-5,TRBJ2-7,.,CASSLSPEGAQYF,TGTGCCAGCAGTTTATCCCCCGAGGGCGCGCAGTACTTC
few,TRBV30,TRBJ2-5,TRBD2,CALKGGGQETQYF,TGTGCCCTAAAGGGCGGGGGCCAAGAGACCCAGTACTTC
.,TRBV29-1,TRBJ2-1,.,CSVELPQNYEQFF,TGCAGCGTTGAACTGCCGCAAAACTATGAGCAGTTCTTC
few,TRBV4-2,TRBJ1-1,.,CASSQDRGATNTEAFF,TGTGCCAGCAGCCAAGATCGTGGGGCAACGAACACTGAAGCTTTCTTT
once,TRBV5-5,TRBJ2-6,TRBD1,CASSLGQGVYGANVLTF,TGTGCCAGCAGCTTGGGACAGGGGGTTTATGGGGCCAACGTCCTGACTTTC
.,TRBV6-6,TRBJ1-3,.,CASREGRGSGNTIYF,TGTGCCAGCAGGGAGGGACGAGGCTCTGGAAACACCATATATTTT
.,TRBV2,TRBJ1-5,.,CASSEGGYSNQPQHF,TGTGCCAGCAGTGAGGGTGGATATAGCAATCAGCCCCAGCATTTT
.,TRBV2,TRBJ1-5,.,CASSEAPYQPQHF,TGTGCCAGCAGTGAAGCTCCCTATCAGCCCCAGCATTTT
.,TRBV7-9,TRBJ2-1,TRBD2,CASSLLAGELNEQFF,TGTGCCAGCAGCTTACTAGCGGGAGAACTCAATGAGCAGTTCTTC
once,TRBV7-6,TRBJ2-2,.,CASSLVCCRLTGELFF,TGTGCCAGCAGCTTAGTGTGTTGCCGACTGACCGGGGAGCTGTTTTTT
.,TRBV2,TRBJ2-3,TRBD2,CASSELASGTDTQYF,TGTGCCAGCAGTGAACTTGCTAGCGGGACAGATACGCAGTATTTT
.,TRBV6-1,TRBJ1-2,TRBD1,CASSDRGPDYGYTF,TGTGCCAGCAGTGACAGGGGGCCGGACTATGGCTACACCTTC
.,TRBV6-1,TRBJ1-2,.,CASSEPRTDYGYTF,TGTGCCAGCAGTGAACCCCGGACGGACTATGGCTACACCTTC
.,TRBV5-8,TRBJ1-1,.,CASSLIPYRGRVAFF,TGTGCCAGCAGCTTGATTCCCTACCGTGGGCGGGTAGCTTTCTTT
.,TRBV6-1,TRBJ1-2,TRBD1,CASSEAPLGGGLGYTF,TGTGCCAGCAGTGAAGCCCCCCTGGGAGGGGGCTTGGGCTACACCTTC
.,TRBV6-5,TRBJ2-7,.,CASSYGSGPNEQYF,TGTGCCAGCAGTTACGGCTCAGGGCCTAACGAGCAGTACTTC
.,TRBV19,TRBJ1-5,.,CASSAGNSNQPQHF,TGTGCCAGTAGTGCGGGGAATAGCAATCAGCCCCAGCATTTT
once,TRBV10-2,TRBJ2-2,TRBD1,CASRAGQGNTGELFF,TGCGCCAGCAGGGCGGGACAGGGGAACACCGGGGAGCTGTTTTTT
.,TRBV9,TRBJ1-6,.,CASSVAFSPPLHF,TGTGCCAGCAGCGTAGCGTTCTCGCCACCCCTCCACTTT
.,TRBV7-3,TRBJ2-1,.,CASSLTSLNEQFF,TGTGCCAGCAGCTTAACGAGTTTGAATGAGCAGTTCTTC
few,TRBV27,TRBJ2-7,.,CASSLGGLLAF,TGTGCCAGCAGTCTGGGGGGGCTCCTGGCCTTC
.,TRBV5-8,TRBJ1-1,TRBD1,CASSRGQGITEAFF,TGTGCCAGCAGCCGCGGACAGGGGATCACTGAAGCTTTCTTT
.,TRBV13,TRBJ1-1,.,CASSLGGGTEAFF,TGTGCCAGCAGCTTGGGAGGGGGAACTGAAGCTTTCTTT
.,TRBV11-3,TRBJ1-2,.,CASSSSILAGGYTF,TGTGCCAGCAGCTCGTCAATACTGGCAGGGGGCTACACCTTC
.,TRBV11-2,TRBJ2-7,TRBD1,CASSRDRDYEQYF,TGTGCCAGCAGCCGGGACAGAGACTACGAGCAGTACTTC
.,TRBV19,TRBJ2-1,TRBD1,CASTPGQGSYNEQFF,TGTGCCAGTACACCGGGACAGGGCTCCTACAATGAGCAGTTCTTC
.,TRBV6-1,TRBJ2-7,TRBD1,CASREGQAVTYEQYF,TGTGCCAGCAGAGAGGGACAGGCGGTAACCTACGAGCAGTACTTC
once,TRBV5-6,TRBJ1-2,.,CASSQRGGNDYTF,TGTGCCAGCAGCCAAAGGGGCGGCAATGACTACACCTTC
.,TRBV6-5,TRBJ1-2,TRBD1,CASTPVRGRGNGYTF,TGTGCCAGCACCCCAGTCAGAGGCAGGGGGAATGGCTACACCTTC
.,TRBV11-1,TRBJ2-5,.,CASSLKVTVQETQYF,TGTGCCAGCAGCTTAAAGGTGACAGTCCAAGAGACCCAGTACTTC
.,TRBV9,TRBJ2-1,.,CASSVNNEQFF,TGTGCCAGCAGCGTTAACAATGAGCAGTTCTTC
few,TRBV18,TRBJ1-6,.,CASSLTPQGMIYSPLHF,TGTGCCAGCTCACTCACCCCCCAGGGGATGATATACTCACCCCTCCACTTT
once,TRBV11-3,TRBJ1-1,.,CASSRTDGGYTEAFF,TGTGCCAGCAGCCGAACCGATGGGGGGTACACTGAAGCTTTCTTT
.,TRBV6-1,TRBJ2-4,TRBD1,CASSEAWSGGNIQYF,TGTGCCAGCAGTGAAGCGTGGTCAGGGGGAAACATTCAGTACTTC
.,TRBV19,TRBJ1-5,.,CASSTRDFPQQVQPQHF,TGTGCCAGTAGTACCCGGGACTTCCCCCAGCAGGTTCAGCCCCAGCATTTT